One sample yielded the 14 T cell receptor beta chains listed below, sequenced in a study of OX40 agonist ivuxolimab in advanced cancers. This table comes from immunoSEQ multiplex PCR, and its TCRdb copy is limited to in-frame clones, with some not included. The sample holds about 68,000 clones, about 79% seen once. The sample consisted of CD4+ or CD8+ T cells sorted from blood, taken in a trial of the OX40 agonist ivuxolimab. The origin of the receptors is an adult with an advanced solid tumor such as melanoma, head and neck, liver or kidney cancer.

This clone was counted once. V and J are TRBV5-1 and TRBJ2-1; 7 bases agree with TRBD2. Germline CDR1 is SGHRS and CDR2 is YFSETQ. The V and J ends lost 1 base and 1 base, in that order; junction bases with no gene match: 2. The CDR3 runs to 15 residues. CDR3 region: CASSLNSGSYNEQFF. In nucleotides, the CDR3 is TGCGCCAGCAGCTTGAATAGCGGGTCCTACAATGAGCAGTTCTTC. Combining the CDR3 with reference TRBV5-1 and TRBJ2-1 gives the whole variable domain KAGVTQTPRYLIKTRGQQVTLSCSPISGHRSVSWYQQTPGQGLQFLFEYFSETQRNKGNFPGRFSGRQFSNSRSEMNVSTLELGDSALYLCASSLNSGSYNEQFFGPGTRLTVL.

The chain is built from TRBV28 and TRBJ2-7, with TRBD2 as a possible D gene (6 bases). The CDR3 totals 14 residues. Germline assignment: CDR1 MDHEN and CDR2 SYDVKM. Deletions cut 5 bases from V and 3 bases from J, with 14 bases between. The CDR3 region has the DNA TGTGCCAGCAGTCGGGCCACGGGGGACTACGAGCAGTACTTC. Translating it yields CASSRATGDYEQYF.

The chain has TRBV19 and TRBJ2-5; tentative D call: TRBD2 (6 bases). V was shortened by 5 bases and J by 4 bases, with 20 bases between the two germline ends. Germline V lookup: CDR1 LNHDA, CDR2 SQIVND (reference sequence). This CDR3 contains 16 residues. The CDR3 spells CASSLRGLPGGETQYF. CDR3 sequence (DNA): TGTGCCAGTAGTCTGAGGGGACTTCCCGGGGGAGAGACCCAGTACTTC.

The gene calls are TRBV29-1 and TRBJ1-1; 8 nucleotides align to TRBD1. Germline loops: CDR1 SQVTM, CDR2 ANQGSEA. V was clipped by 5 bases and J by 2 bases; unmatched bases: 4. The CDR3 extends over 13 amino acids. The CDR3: CSVIGQGNTEAFF. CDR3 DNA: TGCAGCGTTATTGGACAGGGAAACACTGAAGCTTTCTTT.

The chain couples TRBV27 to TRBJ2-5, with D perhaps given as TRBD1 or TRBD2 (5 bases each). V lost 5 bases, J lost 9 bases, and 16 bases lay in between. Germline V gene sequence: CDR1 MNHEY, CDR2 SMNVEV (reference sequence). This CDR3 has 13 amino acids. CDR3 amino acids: CASSTGTIRAQYF. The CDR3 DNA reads TGTGCCAGCAGTACCGGGACCATCCGGGCCCAGTACTTC.

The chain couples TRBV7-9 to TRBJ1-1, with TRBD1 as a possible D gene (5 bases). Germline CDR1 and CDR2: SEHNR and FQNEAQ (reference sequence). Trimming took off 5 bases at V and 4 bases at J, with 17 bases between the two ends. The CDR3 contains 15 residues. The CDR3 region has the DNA TGTGCCAGCAGCCCCTATAGGGGTAGTAGCACTGAAGCTTTCTTT. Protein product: CASSPYRGSSTEAFF. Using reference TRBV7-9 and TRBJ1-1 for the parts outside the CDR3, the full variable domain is DTGVSQNPRHKITKRGQNVTFRCDPISEHNRLYWYRQTLGQGPEFLTYFQNEAQLEKSRLLSDRFSAERPKGSFSTLEIQRTEQGDSAMYLCASSPYRGSSTEAFFGQGTRLTVV.

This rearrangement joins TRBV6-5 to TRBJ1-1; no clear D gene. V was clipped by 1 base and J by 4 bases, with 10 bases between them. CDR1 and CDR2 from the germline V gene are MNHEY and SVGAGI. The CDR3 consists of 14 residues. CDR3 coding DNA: TGTGCCAGCAGTTACTGGTTAGCGGGCACTGAAGCTTTCTTT. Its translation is CASSYWLAGTEAFF.

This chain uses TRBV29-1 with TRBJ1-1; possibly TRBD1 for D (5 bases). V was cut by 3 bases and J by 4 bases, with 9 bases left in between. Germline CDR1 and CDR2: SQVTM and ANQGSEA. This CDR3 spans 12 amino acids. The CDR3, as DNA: TGCAGCGTTGACAGGGAGCGCACTGAAGCTTTCTTT. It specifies CSVDRERTEAFF.

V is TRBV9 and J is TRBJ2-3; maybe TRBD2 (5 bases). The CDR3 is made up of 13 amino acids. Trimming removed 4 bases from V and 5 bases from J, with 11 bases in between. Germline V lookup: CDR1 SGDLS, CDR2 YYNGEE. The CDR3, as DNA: TGTGCCAGCAGCTTCCGGGGTGGAGATACGCAGTATTTT. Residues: CASSFRGGDTQYF.

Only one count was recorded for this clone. CDR3: CASSRREVGEAFF. As DNA, the CDR3 is TGTGCCAGTAGCCGCAGGGAGGTAGGGGAAGCTTTCTTT. This chain joins TRBV19 and TRBJ1-1, with D maybe TRBD1 (5 bases). The V end lost 6 bases, the J end lost 8 bases, and 16 bases lay between the germline ends. The CDR3 is 13 amino acids. Germline V CDR1 and CDR2: LNHDA, SQIVND (reference sequence).

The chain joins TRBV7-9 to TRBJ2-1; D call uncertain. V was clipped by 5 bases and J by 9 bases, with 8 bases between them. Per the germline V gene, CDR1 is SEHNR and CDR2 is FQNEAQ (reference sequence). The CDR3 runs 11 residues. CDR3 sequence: CASSPYGEQFF. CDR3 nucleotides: TGTGCCAGCAGCCCCTACGGTGAGCAGTTCTTC.

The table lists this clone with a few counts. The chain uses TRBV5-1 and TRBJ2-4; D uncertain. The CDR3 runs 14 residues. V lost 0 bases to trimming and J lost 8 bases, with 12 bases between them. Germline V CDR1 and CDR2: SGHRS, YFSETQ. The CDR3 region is CASSLEGYMDIQYF. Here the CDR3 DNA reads TGCGCCAGCAGCTTGGAAGGGTATATGGACATTCAGTACTTC.

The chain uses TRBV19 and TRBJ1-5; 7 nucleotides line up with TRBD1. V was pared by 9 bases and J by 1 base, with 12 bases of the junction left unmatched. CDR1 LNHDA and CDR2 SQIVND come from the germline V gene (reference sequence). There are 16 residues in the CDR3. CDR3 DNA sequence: TGTGCCAGAGGGGCTCTGGACAGGAACAGCAATCAGCCCCAGCATTTT. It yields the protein CARGALDRNSNQPQHF.

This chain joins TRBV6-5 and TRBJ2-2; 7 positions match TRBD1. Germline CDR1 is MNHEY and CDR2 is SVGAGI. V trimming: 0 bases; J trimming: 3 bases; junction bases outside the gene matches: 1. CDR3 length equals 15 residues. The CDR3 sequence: CASSYSTGYTGELFF. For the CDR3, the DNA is TGTGCCAGCAGTTACTCGACAGGGTACACCGGGGAGCTGTTTTTT.